This T cell receptor beta chain was identified in a study of blood T cells in healthy people across ages. Study-level findings and limits: Percentage of naive T cells showed a strong correlation with TCR beta diversity.

About this clonotype itself: Its antigen remains unidentified.

This CDR3 is 14 amino acids long. CDR1 and CDR2 from the germline V gene are DFQATT and SNEGSKA (reference sequence). Trimming stripped 6 bases from V and 0 bases from J, with 14 bases between. Together with a sample-barcoded 5' primer, a J-beta primer mix was included in a second PCR lasting about 7 to 11 cycles. MiXCR, run by TCRdb on the 5' RACE reads, gives a single entry per CDR3 protein. This sample yields some 1 million distinct CDR3 sequences, of which 45% are seen a single time; approximately 20% belongs to the top ten. The sequenced sample consisted of blood. The gene calls are TRBV20-1 and TRBJ1-1; possible D gene TRBD1, 5 bases. The sequence derives from a woman aged 55 to 70 in good health. The CDR3 spells CSAPGGVMNTEAFF. CDR3 DNA: TGCAGTGCCCCGGGGGGAGTCATGAACACTGAAGCTTTCTTT.